This T cell receptor (beta chain) stems from a study of molecular identifiers for immune sequencing clone quantification. V was pared by 3 bases and J by 13 bases, with 8 bases of the junction left unmatched. This CDR3 is 12 amino acids long. Germline V gene data show CDR1 as LGHDT and CDR2 as YNNKEL (reference sequence). TCRdb reprocessed the PCR reads with MiXCR, giving one entry per CDR3 protein. The sample holds some 580,000 distinct CDR3 sequences, about 25% seen once. This chain links TRBV3-1 with TRBJ1-2; 7 bases are a match to TRBD1. Sequencing was done on a sample of naive CD8+ T cells from blood, with Jurkat cell RNA spiked in. Subset noted: FACS-sorted CD8+CD4-CCR7+CD45RA+ naive T cells. The clonotype originates from a human donor in good health. Some libraries in this study had Jurkat cell RNA spiked in. DNA of the CDR3: TGTGCCAGCAGCCAGGCTCCACAGGGGAGCACCTTC. This gives the protein CASSQAPQGSTF.